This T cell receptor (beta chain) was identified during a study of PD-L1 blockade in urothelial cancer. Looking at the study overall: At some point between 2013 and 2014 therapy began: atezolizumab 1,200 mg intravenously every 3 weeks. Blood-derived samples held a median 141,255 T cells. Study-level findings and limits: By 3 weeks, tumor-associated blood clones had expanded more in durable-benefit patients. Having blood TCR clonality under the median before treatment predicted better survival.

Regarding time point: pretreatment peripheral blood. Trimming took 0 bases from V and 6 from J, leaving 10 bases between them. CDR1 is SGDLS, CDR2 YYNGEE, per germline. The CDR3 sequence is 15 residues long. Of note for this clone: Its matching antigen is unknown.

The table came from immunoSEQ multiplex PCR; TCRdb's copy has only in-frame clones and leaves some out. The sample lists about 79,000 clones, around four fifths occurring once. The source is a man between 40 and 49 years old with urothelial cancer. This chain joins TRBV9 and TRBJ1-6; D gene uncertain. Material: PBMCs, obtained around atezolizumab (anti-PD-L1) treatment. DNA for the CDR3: TGTGCCAGCAGCGTAGAAGACACCGTTAATTCACCCCTCCACTTT. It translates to CASSVEDTVNSPLHF. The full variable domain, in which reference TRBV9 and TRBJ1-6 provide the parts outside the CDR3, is DSGVTQTPKHLITATGQRVTLRCSPRSGDLSVYWYQQSLDQGLQFLIQYYNGEERAKGNILERFSAQQFPDLHSELNLSSLELGDSALYFCASSVEDTVNSPLHFGNGTRLTVT.